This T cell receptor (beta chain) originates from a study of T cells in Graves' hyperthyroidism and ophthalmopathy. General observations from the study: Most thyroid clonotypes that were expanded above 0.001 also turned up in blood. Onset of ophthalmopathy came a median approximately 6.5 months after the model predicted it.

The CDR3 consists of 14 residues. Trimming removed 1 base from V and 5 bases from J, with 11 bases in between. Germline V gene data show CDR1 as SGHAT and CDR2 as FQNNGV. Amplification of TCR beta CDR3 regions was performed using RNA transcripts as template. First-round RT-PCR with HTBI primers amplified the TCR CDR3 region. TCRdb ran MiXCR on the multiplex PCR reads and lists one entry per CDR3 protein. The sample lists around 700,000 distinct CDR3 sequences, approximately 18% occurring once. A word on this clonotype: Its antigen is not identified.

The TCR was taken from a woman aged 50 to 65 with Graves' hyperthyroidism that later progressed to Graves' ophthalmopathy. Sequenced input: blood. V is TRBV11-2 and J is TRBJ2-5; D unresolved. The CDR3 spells CASSLGVRVETQYF. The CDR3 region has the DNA TGTGCCAGCAGCTTAGGGGTTAGGGTCGAGACCCAGTACTTC.